The 9 T cell receptor beta chains below were found in one sample sequenced in a study of T cells in narcolepsy. Here immunoSEQ multiplex PCR was the method, and the copy in TCRdb shows in-frame clones only, minus some. The profile shows 31,000 or so clones, about 90% of them singletons. Sequenced input: CD45RA- memory CD4+ T cells from PBMCs. Receptor source: a human donor with narcolepsy.

The chain uses TRBV19 and TRBJ1-3; D unclear. The V end lost 8 bases, the J end lost 0 bases, and 11 bases lay between the germline ends. Per the germline V gene, CDR1 is LNHDA and CDR2 is SQIVND (reference sequence). The CDR3 has 14 amino acids. The CDR3: CASHPLSSGNTIYF. The CDR3 coding sequence is TGTGCCAGTCATCCTTTGAGCTCTGGAAACACCATATATTTT.

The rearrangement links TRBV10-3 to TRBJ1-4; D not resolved. V lost 0 bases, J lost 7 bases, and 12 bases lay in between. The CDR3 is made up of 15 amino acids. Germline assignment: CDR1 ENHRY and CDR2 SYGVKD. CDR3 in DNA: TGTGCCATCAGTGAGTCGAGTGTGAGTGGTGAAAAACTGTTTTTT. The encoded protein is CAISESSVSGEKLFF.

This chain links TRBV7-2 with TRBJ2-1; the D gene is possibly TRBD2 (6 bases). The ends were cut back, 8 bases at V and 0 bases at J, with 11 bases in the middle. The CDR3 loop spans 14 amino acids. CDR1 is SGHTA, CDR2 FQGNSA, per germline. The CDR3 coding sequence is TGTGCCAGCCGCGGGGTCAGCTCCTACAATGAGCAGTTCTTC. This sequence encodes CASRGVSSYNEQFF.

The chain carries TRBV27 and TRBJ1-4; 7 bases map to TRBD1. Germline lookup yields CDR1 MNHEY and CDR2 SMNVEV (reference sequence). This CDR3 contains 16 residues. J was trimmed by 5 bases and V by 10 bases; bases with no gene match: 16. This chain's CDR3 is CATQRTGIGRNEKLFF. CDR3 nucleotides: TGTGCCACCCAAAGGACAGGAATTGGAAGAAATGAAAAACTGTTTTTT.

This chain links TRBV6-1 with TRBJ1-1, with D uncertain. This CDR3 comprises 13 residues. From germline, CDR1 is MNHNS and CDR2 SASEGT. V lost 8 bases, J lost 4 bases, and 14 bases lay in between. The CDR3 is CASGPTAGTEAFF. The DNA of the CDR3 is TGTGCCAGCGGACCAACGGCGGGCACTGAAGCTTTCTTT.

The chain carries TRBV5-4 and TRBJ2-1; 9 bases agree with TRBD2. With 2 bases clipped from V and 0 bases from J, the junction kept 15 bases outside the gene matches. CDR1 and CDR2 (germline): SGHNT, YYREEE (reference sequence). This CDR3 contains 20 residues. DNA of the CDR3: TGTGCCAGCAGCTTCTCTTGGCGGGGGGGCCTCTCGAACTCCTACAATGAGCAGTTCTTC. Its protein is CASSFSWRGGLSNSYNEQFF.

The chain employs TRBV10-3 and TRBJ2-2; TRBD2 aligns across 8 bases. V shed 2 bases and J 3 bases; nucleotides not matched to a gene: 5. The CDR3 loop spans 16 amino acids. CDR1 is ENHRY, CDR2 SYGVKD, per germline. In DNA, the CDR3 is TGTGCCATCAGTGAGAATCTAGCGGGTTACACCGGGGAGCTGTTTTTT. The encoded protein is CAISENLAGYTGELFF.

The chain recombines TRBV6-5 with TRBJ1-2; a possible D gene is TRBD1 (5 bases). Trimming left V 4 bases short and J 2 bases short, with 14 bases between. This CDR3 comprises 15 residues. Germline assignment: CDR1 MNHEY and CDR2 SVGAGI. The CDR3 sequence is CASSSGQVLNYGYTF. The CDR3 region has the DNA TGTGCCAGCAGTTCTGGACAAGTGCTGAACTATGGCTACACCTTC.

The chain has TRBV27 and TRBJ1-6; a possible D gene is TRBD1 (5 bases). CDR1 and CDR2 from the germline V gene are MNHEY and SMNVEV (reference sequence). The CDR3 runs to 14 residues. V lost 2 bases to trimming and J lost 9 bases, with 11 bases between them. The CDR3, as DNA: TGTGCCAGCAGTTTAAGGGGCGGGGGTTCACCCCTCCACTTT. Translated: CASSLRGGGSPLHF.